Sequencing of this T cell receptor (beta chain) was carried out in a study of T cell responses to AZD1222 COVID-19 vaccine. Looking at the study overall: Combined were second doses at about 4 or about 12 weeks. Study-level points and caveats: Regions 160-218 and 743-854 held dominance among vaccine-associated CD4 TCRs, which spanned spike.

Trimming cost V 5 bases and J 8 bases, with 21 bases left between them. The V gene's germline CDR1 is SGHTA and CDR2 FQGNSA. This CDR3 is built from 15 residues. Produced via immunoSEQ multiplex PCR; TCRdb's table is partial and in-frame only. The profile covers 130,000 to 150,000 clones, with more than 85% appearing a single time and about 3% taken by the ten largest. Notes on this clone: The antigen remains undetermined.

This TCR was recovered from an adult in good health. The material sequenced was peripheral blood, taken on day 0 of AZD1222 vaccination. This sequence joins TRBV7-2 and TRBJ1-2; tentative D call: TRBD1 (5 bases). The CDR3 is CASSPEGASGGGYTF. The DNA of the CDR3 is TGTGCCAGCAGCCCCGAAGGGGCCTCAGGAGGCGGCTACACCTTC.